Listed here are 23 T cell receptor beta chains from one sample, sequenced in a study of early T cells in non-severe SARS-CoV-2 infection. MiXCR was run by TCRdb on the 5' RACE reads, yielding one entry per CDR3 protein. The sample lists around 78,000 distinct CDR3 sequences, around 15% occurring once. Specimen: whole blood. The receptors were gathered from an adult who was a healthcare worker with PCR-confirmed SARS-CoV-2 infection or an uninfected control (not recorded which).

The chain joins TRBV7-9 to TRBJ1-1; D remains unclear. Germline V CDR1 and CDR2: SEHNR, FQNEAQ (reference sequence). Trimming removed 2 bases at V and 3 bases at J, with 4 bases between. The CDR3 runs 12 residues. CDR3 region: CASSLSDTEAFF. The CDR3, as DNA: TGTGCCAGCAGCTTATCAGACACTGAAGCTTTCTTT.

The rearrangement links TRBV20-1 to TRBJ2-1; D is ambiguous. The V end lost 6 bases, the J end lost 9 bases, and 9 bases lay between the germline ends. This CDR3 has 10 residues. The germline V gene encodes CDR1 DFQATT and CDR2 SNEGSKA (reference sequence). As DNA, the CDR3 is TGCAGTGCCTCCGTAGGTGAGCAGTTCTTC. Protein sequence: CSASVGEQFF.

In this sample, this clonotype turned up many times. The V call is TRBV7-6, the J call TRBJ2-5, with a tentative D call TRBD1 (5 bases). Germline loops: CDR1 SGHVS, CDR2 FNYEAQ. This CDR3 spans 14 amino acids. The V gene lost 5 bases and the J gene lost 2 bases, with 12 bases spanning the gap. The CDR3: CASSLQGWQETQYF. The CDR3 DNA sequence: TGTGCCAGCAGCCTTCAGGGTTGGCAAGAGACCCAGTACTTC.

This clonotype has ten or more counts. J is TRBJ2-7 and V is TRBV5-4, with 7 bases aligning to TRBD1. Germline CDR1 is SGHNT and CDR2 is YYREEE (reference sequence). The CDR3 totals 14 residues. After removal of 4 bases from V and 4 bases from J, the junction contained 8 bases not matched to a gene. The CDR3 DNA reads TGTGCCAGCAGCCGTCCCGGGACAGTTTACGAGCAGTACTTC. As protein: CASSRPGTVYEQYF. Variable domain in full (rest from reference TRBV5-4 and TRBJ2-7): ETGVTQSPTHLIKTRGQQVTLRCSSQSGHNTVSWYQQALGQGPQFIFQYYREEENGRGNFPPRFSGLQFPNYSSELNVNALELDDSALYLCASSRPGTVYEQYFGPGTRLTVT.

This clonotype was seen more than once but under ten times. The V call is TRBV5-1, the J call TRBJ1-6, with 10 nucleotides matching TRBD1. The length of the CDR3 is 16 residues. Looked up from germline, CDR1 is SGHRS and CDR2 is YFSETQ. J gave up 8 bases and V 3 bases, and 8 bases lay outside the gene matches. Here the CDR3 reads CASSSGQGFGYSPLHF. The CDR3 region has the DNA TGCGCCAGCAGCTCGGGACAGGGGTTCGGATATTCACCCCTCCACTTT.

In nucleotides, the CDR3 is TGTGCCTGGACCGGGACTAGCGGACCCTACGAGCAGTACTTC. This codes for CAWTGTSGPYEQYF. V is TRBV30 and J is TRBJ2-7; 11 bases are a match to TRBD2. J gave up 2 bases and V 4 bases, and 4 bases lay outside the gene matches. This CDR3 has 14 residues. Germline V gene sequence: CDR1 GTSNPN, CDR2 SVGIG (reference sequence).

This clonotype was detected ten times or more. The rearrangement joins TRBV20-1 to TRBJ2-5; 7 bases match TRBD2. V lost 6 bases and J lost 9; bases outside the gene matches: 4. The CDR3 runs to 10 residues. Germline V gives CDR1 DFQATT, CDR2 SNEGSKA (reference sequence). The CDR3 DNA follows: TGCAGTGCCGCGGGGGAGGCCCAGTACTTC. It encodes CSAAGEAQYF.

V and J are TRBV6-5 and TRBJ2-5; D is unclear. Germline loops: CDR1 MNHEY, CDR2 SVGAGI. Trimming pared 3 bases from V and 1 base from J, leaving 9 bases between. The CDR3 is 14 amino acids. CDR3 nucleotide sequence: TGTGCCAGCAGTTATGGGCCTATCCAAGAGACCCAGTACTTC. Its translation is CASSYGPIQETQYF.

The chain's CDR3 is CASSHQLVSGSNEQFF. The CDR3 DNA follows: TGTGCCAGCAGTCACCAACTAGTTAGCGGGAGCAATGAGCAGTTCTTC. The J gene is TRBJ2-1, the V gene TRBV27; 9 bases agree with TRBD2. Per germline, CDR1 MNHEY and CDR2 SMNVEV (reference sequence). Trimming cost V 5 bases and J 6 bases; bases outside gene matches: 11. This CDR3 spans 16 amino acids.

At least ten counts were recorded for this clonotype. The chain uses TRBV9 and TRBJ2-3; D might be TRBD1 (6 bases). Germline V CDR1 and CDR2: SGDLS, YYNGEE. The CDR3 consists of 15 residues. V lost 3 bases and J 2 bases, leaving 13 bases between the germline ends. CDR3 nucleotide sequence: TGTGCCAGCAGCGCCTCACAGGGCGTCACAGATACGCAGTATTTT. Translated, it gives CASSASQGVTDTQYF.

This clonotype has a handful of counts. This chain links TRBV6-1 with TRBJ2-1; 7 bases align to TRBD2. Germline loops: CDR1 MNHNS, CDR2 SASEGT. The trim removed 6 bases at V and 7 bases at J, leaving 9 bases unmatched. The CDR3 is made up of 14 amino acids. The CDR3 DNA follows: TGTGCCAGCAGCGCTGGATGGGGAGGGAATGAGCAGTTCTTC. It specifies CASSAGWGGNEQFF.

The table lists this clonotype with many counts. The CDR3, as DNA: TGTGCCAGCAGTGGACGGTACAGGGGAGATTCACCCCTCCACTTT. Encoded protein: CASSGRYRGDSPLHF. The gene calls are TRBV25-1 and TRBJ1-6, with 7 positions matching TRBD1. Germline CDR1 is MGHDK and CDR2 is SYGVNS. V dropped 4 bases and J dropped 8; count of bases not matched to a gene: 8. This CDR3 comprises 15 residues.

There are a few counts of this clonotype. Here the CDR3 reads CASSEWDDREEDYGYTF. DNA for the CDR3: TGTGCCAGCAGTGAATGGGACGACAGGGAAGAGGACTATGGCTACACCTTC. The V call is TRBV2, the J call TRBJ1-2; 7 bases are shared with TRBD1. Germline trimming cut 2 bases from V and 3 bases from J; bases unmatched to any gene: 12. Germline V gene data show CDR1 as SNHLY and CDR2 as FYNNEI. CDR3 size: 17 residues.

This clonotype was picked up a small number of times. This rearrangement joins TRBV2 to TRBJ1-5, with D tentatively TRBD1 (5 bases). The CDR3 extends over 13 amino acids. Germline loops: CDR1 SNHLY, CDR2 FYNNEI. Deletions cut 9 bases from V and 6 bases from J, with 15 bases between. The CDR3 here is CASDGQGGQPQHF. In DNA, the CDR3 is TGTGCCAGTGACGGGCAGGGCGGTCAGCCCCAGCATTTT.

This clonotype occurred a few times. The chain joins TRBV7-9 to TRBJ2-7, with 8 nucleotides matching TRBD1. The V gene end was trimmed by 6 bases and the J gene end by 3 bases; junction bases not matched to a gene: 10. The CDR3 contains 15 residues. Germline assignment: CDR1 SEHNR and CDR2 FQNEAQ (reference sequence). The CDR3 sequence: CASSWSGTGSYEQYF. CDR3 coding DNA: TGTGCCAGCAGTTGGTCCGGGACAGGCAGCTACGAGCAGTACTTC.

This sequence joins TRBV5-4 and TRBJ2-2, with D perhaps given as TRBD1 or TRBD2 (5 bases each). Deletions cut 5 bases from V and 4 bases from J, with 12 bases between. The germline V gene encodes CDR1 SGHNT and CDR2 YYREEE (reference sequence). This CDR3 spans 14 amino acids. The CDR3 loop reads CASSRDVSTGELFF. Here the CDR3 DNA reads TGTGCCAGCAGTCGGGACGTTAGCACCGGGGAGCTGTTTTTT.

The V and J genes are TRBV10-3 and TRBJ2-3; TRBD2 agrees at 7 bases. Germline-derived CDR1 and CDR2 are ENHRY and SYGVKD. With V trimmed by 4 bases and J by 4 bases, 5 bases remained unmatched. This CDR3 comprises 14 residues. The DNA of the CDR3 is TGTGCCATCAGTGGCCTAGCGGACGCAGATACGCAGTATTTT. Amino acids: CAISGLADADTQYF.

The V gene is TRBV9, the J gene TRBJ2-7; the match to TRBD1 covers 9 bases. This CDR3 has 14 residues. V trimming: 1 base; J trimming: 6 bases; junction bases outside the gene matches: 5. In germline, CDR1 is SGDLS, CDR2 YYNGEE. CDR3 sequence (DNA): TGTGCCAGCAGCGTAACAGGGGGCGACGGCGAGCAGTACTTC. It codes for CASSVTGGDGEQYF.

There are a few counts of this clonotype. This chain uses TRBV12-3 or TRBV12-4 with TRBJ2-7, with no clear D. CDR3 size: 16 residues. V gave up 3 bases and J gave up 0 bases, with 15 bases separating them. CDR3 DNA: TGTGCCAGCAGTTTTGGCGGACGGCTGAGCTCCTACGAGCAGTACTTC. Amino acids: CASSFGGRLSSYEQYF.

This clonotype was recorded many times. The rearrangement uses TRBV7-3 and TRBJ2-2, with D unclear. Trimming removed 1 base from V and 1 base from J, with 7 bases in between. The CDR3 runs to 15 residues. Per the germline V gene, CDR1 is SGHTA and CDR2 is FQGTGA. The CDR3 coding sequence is TGTGCCAGCAGCTTAAGCATGGGGAACACCGGGGAGCTGTTTTTT. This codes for CASSLSMGNTGELFF.

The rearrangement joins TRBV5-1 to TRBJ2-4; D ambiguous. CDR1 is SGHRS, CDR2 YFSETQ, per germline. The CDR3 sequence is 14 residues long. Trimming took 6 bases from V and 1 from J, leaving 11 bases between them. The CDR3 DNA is TGCGCCAGCAAAGCCCTTGAGGCCAAAAACATTCAGTACTTC. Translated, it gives CASKALEAKNIQYF.

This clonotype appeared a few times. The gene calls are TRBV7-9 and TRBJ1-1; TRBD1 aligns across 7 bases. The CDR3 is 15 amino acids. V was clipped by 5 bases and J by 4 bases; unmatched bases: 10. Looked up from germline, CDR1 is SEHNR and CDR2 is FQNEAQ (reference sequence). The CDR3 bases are TGTGCCAGCAGCCCCAGGCAGGGGGTCGGCACTGAAGCTTTCTTT. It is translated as CASSPRQGVGTEAFF.

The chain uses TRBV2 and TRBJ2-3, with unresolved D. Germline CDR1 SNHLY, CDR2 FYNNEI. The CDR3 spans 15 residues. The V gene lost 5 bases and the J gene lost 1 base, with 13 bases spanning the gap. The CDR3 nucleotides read TGTGCCAGCAGTCGCCGATCTGGGGGCACAGATACGCAGTATTTT. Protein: CASSRRSGGTDTQYF.